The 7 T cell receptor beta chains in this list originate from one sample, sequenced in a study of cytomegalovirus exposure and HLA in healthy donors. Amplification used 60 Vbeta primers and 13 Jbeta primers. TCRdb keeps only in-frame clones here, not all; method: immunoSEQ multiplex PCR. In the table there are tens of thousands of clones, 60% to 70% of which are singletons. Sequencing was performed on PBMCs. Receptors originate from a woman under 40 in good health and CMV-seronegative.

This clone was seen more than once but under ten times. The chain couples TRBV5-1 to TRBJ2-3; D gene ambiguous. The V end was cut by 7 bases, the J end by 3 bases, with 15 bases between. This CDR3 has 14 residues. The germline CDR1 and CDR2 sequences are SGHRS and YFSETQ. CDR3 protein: CASAGSRGTDTQYF. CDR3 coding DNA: TGCGCCAGCGCCGGAAGCCGCGGAACAGATACGCAGTATTTT.

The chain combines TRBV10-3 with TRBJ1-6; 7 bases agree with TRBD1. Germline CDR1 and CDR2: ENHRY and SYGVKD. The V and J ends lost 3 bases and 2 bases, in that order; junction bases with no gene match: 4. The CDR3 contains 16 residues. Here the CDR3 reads CAISEGDRAYNSPLHF. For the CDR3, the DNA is TGTGCCATCAGTGAAGGTGACAGGGCCTATAATTCACCCCTCCACTTT.

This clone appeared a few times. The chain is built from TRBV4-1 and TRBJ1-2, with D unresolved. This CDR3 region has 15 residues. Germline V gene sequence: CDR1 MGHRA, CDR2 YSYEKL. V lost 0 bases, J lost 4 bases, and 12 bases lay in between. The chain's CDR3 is CASSQEERLSYGYTF. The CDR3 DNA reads TGCGCCAGCAGCCAAGAAGAACGTCTTAGCTATGGCTACACCTTC.

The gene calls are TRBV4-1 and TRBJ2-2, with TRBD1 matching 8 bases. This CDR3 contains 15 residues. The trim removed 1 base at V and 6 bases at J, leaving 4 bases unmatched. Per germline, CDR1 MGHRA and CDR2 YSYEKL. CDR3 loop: CASSQGQGRPGELFF. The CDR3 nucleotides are TGCGCCAGCAGCCAAGGACAGGGGAGGCCCGGGGAGCTGTTTTTT.

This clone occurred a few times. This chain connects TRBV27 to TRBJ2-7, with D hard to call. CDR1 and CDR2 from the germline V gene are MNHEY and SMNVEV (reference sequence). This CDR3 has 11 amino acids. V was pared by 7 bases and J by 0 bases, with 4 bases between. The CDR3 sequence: CASIGSYEQYF. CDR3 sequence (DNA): TGTGCCAGCATCGGCTCCTACGAGCAGTACTTC.

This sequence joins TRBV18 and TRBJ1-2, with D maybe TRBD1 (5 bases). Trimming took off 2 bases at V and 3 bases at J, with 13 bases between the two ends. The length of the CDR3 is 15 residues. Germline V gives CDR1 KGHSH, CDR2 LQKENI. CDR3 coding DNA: TGTGCCAGCTCACCAAGTAGGCAGGGTGACTATGGCTACACCTTC. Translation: CASSPSRQGDYGYTF.

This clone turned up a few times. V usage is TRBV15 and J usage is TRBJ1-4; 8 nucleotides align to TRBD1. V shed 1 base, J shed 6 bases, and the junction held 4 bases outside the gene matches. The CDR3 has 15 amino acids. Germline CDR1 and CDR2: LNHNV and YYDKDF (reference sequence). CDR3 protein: CATSRVDRDHEKLFF. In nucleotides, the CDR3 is TGTGCCACCAGCAGAGTGGACAGGGATCATGAAAAACTGTTTTTT.